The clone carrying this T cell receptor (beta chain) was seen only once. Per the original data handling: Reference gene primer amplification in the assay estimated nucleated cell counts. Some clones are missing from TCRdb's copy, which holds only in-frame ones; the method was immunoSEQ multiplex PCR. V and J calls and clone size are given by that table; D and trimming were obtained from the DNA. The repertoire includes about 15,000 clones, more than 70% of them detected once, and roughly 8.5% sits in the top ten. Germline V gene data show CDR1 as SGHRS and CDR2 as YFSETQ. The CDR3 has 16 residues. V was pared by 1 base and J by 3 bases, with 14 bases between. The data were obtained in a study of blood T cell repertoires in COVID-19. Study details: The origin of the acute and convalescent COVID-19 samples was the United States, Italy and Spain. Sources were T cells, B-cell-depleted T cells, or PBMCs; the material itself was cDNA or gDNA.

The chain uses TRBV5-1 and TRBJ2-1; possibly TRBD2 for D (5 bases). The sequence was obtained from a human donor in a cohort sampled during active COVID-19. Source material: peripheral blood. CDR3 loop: CASSLREFGVYNEQFF. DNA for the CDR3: TGCGCCAGCAGCTTGAGGGAGTTTGGAGTCTACAATGAGCAGTTCTTC. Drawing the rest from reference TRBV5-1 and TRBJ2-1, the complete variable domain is KAGVTQTPRYLIKTRGQQVTLSCSPISGHRSVSWYQQTPGQGLQFLFEYFSETQRNKGNFPGRFSGRQFSNSRSEMNVSTLELGDSALYLCASSLREFGVYNEQFFGPGTRLTVL.